The following is a T cell receptor (beta chain) sequence with its context. The data are from a study of blood T cell repertoires in COVID-19. Across the whole study: Acute and convalescent COVID-19 specimens originated in the United States, Italy and Spain. Sample material is recorded as cDNA or gDNA derived from T cells, B-cell-depleted T cells, or PBMCs.

The trim removed 3 bases at V and 1 base at J, leaving 2 bases unmatched. The CDR3 length is 15 residues. Per the germline V gene, CDR1 is MRHNA and CDR2 is SNTAGT. Per the original data handling: Scientists estimated how many nucleated cells there were by amplifying reference gene primers. Data came from immunoSEQ multiplex PCR; TCRdb stores just in-frame clones and leaves some out. That table gives V, J and clone size, and the DNA gave D and trimming. Of 100,000 or so clones listed, 70% to 90% were seen once; the top ten hold 2% to 2.5%. Sequencing was done on a sample of peripheral blood. The chain is built from TRBV6-4 and TRBJ1-5; 8 nucleotides align to TRBD1. The receptor was derived from a man over 45 with active COVID-19. CDR3 bases: TGTGCCAGCAGTGAACAGGGGGAAAGCAATCAGCCCCAGCATTTT. Protein product: CASSEQGESNQPQHF.